The 15 T cell receptor beta chains listed next were all sequenced from one sample in a study of blood T cell repertoires in COVID-19. The method was immunoSEQ multiplex PCR; TCRdb's version includes in-frame clones alone and lacks a portion of them. The sample lists fewer than 300,000 clones, approximately 85% seen once, with around 1% in the top ten. The sample comprised peripheral blood. The origin of the receptors is a human donor with COVID-19, enrolled during active disease. The donor label of this sample is uncertain.

This clone has only a few counts. This CDR3 is CASAGANQPQHF. CDR3 nucleotide sequence: TGTGCCAGCGCAGGGGCAAATCAGCCCCAGCATTTT. The J gene is TRBJ1-5, the V gene TRBV6-5, with a tentative D call TRBD1 (6 bases). CDR1 MNHEY and CDR2 SVGAGI come from the germline V gene. This CDR3 is built from 12 residues. V shed 8 bases and J shed 4 bases, with 9 bases lying between them.

The genes are TRBV28 and TRBJ1-4; 9 nucleotides align to TRBD1. Trimming removed 5 bases from V and 8 bases from J; junction bases left unmatched: 6. The CDR3 covers 14 residues. CDR1 is MDHEN, CDR2 SYDVKM, per germline. CDR3: CASSSYRGLEKLFF. CDR3 coding DNA: TGTGCCAGCAGTAGTTACAGGGGGCTCGAAAAACTGTTTTTT.

The chain recombines TRBV6-2 or TRBV6-3 with TRBJ2-3; 8 bases match TRBD2. V was clipped by 0 bases and J by 4 bases; unmatched bases: 12. The CDR3 is 18 amino acids. Per germline, CDR1 MNHEY and CDR2 SVGEGT. The DNA of the CDR3 is TGTGCCAGCAGTTACTCGATTCGGCGGGAGGTGATGGCAGATACGCAGTATTTT. Encoded protein: CASSYSIRREVMADTQYF.

The J gene is TRBJ1-2, the V gene TRBV7-2; weak D call: TRBD1 (6 bases). Germline-derived CDR1 and CDR2 are SGHTA and FQGNSA. The CDR3 sequence is 14 residues long. V was pared by 3 bases and J by 2 bases, with 10 bases between. CDR3 sequence (DNA): TGTGCCAGCAGCTTGTCAGGGGCGAACTATGGCTACACCTTC. Protein: CASSLSGANYGYTF.

The chain combines TRBV3-1 (or the pseudogene TRBV3-2) with TRBJ2-2, with D unresolved. V lost 7 bases, J lost 7 bases, and 7 bases lay in between. CDR3 length equals 11 residues. CDR1 and CDR2 from the germline V gene are LGHDT and YNNKEL (reference sequence). In DNA form, the CDR3 reads TGTGCCAGCAATAACGGCGGGGAGCTGTTTTTT. It yields the protein CASNNGGELFF.

This chain links TRBV3-1 (or the pseudogene TRBV3-2) with TRBJ1-1, with TRBD1 matching 7 bases. CDR3 length: 13 residues. The V and J ends lost 8 bases and 4 bases, in that order; junction bases with no gene match: 7. The germline CDR1 and CDR2 sequences are LGHDT and YNNKEL (reference sequence). The CDR3 bases are TGTGCCAGCGCAAACAGGGGTCCCACTGAAGCTTTCTTT. As protein: CASANRGPTEAFF.

The rearrangement joins TRBV15 to TRBJ1-2; no clear D gene. This CDR3 has 16 residues. The germline CDR1 and CDR2 sequences are LNHNV and YYDKDF (reference sequence). Trimming took off 1 base at V and 3 bases at J, with 15 bases between the two ends. CDR3 in DNA: TGTGCCACCAGCAGAGCTAGCGCAGCGACTTACTATGGCTACACCTTC. It codes for CATSRASAATYYGYTF.

This chain uses TRBV28 with TRBJ2-7; 8 bases agree with TRBD1. The germline gives CDR1 MDHEN, CDR2 SYDVKM. The CDR3 runs 13 residues. V lost 7 bases and J lost 0; bases outside the gene matches: 2. The CDR3, as DNA: TGTGCCAGCACAACAGGGGGCTCCTACGAGCAGTACTTC. This sequence encodes CASTTGGSYEQYF.

This clone was picked up one time. The chain is built from TRBV15 and TRBJ1-1; possible D gene TRBD1, 5 bases. The germline gives CDR1 LNHNV, CDR2 YYDKDF (reference sequence). V was clipped by 1 base and J by 4 bases, with 19 bases between them. This CDR3 is 17 amino acids long. The CDR3 sequence is CATSRGANPMGRTEAFF. DNA for the CDR3: TGTGCCACCAGCAGAGGAGCTAACCCCATGGGGCGCACTGAAGCTTTCTTT.

Concerning this clone: This same CDR3 is encoded by further DNA sequences in the sample. V is TRBV27 and J is TRBJ2-5; a weak D match, TRBD2 (6 bases). Germline V gives CDR1 MNHEY, CDR2 SMNVEV (reference sequence). The V end lost 2 bases, the J end lost 2 bases, and 9 bases lay between the germline ends. This CDR3 spans 14 amino acids. The CDR3 coding sequence is TGTGCCAGCAGTTTAGGAGGGGTTCAAGAGACCCAGTACTTC. The encoded protein is CASSLGGVQETQYF.

The chain combines TRBV6-5 with TRBJ1-2, with TRBD1 matching 8 bases. V lost 5 bases to trimming and J lost 6 bases; unmatched junction nucleotides: 11. Germline CDR1 reads MNHEY; CDR2 reads SVGAGI. This CDR3 has 15 amino acids. The CDR3: CASSTQPGGADGYTF. In nucleotides, the CDR3 is TGTGCCAGCAGTACACAACCAGGGGGCGCCGATGGCTACACCTTC.

This clone was recorded a few times. The chain combines TRBV7-8 with TRBJ2-5, with 14 bases identical to TRBD2. The CDR3 has 16 residues. Trimming took 3 bases from V and 5 from J; bases not matched to a gene: 5. Per germline, CDR1 SGHVS and CDR2 FQNEAQ. CDR3 bases: TGTGCCAGCAGCTTGCGAAGGACTAGCGGGGGGGAGACCCAGTACTTC. Its protein is CASSLRRTSGGETQYF.

The chain uses TRBV3-1 (or the pseudogene TRBV3-2) and TRBJ1-4, with D tentatively TRBD1 (6 bases). Trimming took off 4 bases at V and 7 bases at J, with 13 bases between the two ends. The length of the CDR3 is 14 residues. The V gene's germline CDR1 is LGHDT and CDR2 YNNKEL (reference sequence). The CDR3 spells CASSRGGSGEKLFF. Written as DNA, the CDR3 is TGTGCCAGCAGCCGAGGGGGTTCAGGTGAAAAACTGTTTTTT.

The chain combines TRBV5-1 with TRBJ2-1; 11 bases match TRBD2. The V and J ends lost 4 bases and 6 bases, in that order; junction bases with no gene match: 9. The CDR3 sequence is 16 residues long. Germline V gene sequence: CDR1 SGHRS, CDR2 YFSETQ. CDR3: CASSPQLAGGVNEQFF. The CDR3 DNA reads as TGCGCCAGCAGCCCACAGCTAGCGGGAGGTGTCAATGAGCAGTTCTTC.

The gene calls are TRBV5-6 and TRBJ1-2; D not certain. With 0 bases removed from V and 8 bases from J, the gap between germline ends came to 5 bases. CDR3 length: 11 residues. From germline, CDR1 is SGHDT and CDR2 YYEEEE. CDR3 loop: CASSLEAGYTF. The CDR3 bases are TGTGCCAGCAGCTTGGAAGCCGGCTACACCTTC.